The present TCR beta chain was sequenced within a study of shared clonotypes between healthy human individuals. Method: immunoSEQ multiplex PCR; TCRdb's copy keeps in-frame clones and lacks some. The data contain around 2.5 million clones, 80% to 95% of them singletons. Germline lookup yields CDR1 MDHEN and CDR2 SYDVKM. The trim removed 7 bases at V and 6 bases at J, leaving 14 bases unmatched. The CDR3 extends over 15 amino acids. The specimen sequenced was naive CD4+ T cells from PBMCs. The sample's subset: CD45RA+ positively selected. The V gene is TRBV28, the J gene TRBJ1-2, with 7 bases matching TRBD1. The source of this sequence is a young man in good health. Some clones in this sample may be carry-over from other donors' samples. The CDR3 here is CASTPLRGRGDGYTF. Written as DNA, the CDR3 is TGTGCCAGCACTCCCTTGAGGGGGCGGGGGGATGGCTACACCTTC.